The entry that follows covers one T cell receptor (beta chain) sequence. Its antigen remains unknown. Germline V gene data show CDR1 as SGHAT and CDR2 as FQNNGV. V lost 5 bases to trimming and J lost 2 bases, with 12 bases between them. This CDR3 has 14 residues. This sample was taken from a study of cytotoxic CD8 clonotypes in ibrutinib-treated CLL. Sequencing was performed with immunoSEQ multiplex PCR; in TCRdb, only in-frame clones are kept and a portion is missing. The table has some 200,000 clones, 75% to 85% seen once; the top ten hold about an eighth. Study-wide results and caveats: Sustained-remission patients were sampled at one set of times and progressing patients at different ones.

The specimen comprised PBMCs, sampled after 12 months of ibrutinib treatment. The receptor was isolated from a human donor with chronic lymphocytic leukemia. The chain links TRBV11-2 to TRBJ1-1; D not certain. For the CDR3, the DNA is TGTGCCAGCAGCCCACAGAGCTTTAACACTGAAGCTTTCTTT. Residues: CASSPQSFNTEAFF.